Here is one T cell receptor (beta chain) with its context. Antigen unknown. It was cDNA, reverse transcribed from extracted RNA, that served as the sequencing template. TCRdb's copy holds only in-frame clones and misses some; the assay was immunoSEQ multiplex PCR. The table records more than 200,000 clones, just over 65% of them present only once. This entry belongs to a study of CD8+ T cells in alopecia areata. Overall study: At a dose of 5 to 10 mg twice daily, oral tofacitinib was given to treated patients. Broader study findings: A single nonresponder leaves the baseline CD8+ expansion link to response uncertain. With tofacitinib ongoing, many expanded lesional clones persisted in both scalp and blood. Sequence data from scalp samples additionally include resident alphabeta T cells of normal skin.

The length of the CDR3 is 13 residues. The V gene's germline CDR1 is SGHAT and CDR2 FQNNGV. Trimming removed 6 bases at V and 0 bases at J, with 8 bases between. Treatment of the sample: oral pan-JAK inhibitor, 5-10 mg twice daily. Sequences were derived from CD4+ T cells sorted from blood, sampled around week 44, from a patient treated with tofacitinib. This TCR was sampled from a human donor with alopecia areata. J is TRBJ1-1 and V is TRBV11-2; D gene unclear. CDR3 protein: CASSRLLNTEAFF. CDR3 bases: TGTGCCAGCAGTCGTTTATTGAACACTGAAGCTTTCTTT.